The 9 T cell receptor beta chains reported below all come from one sample, sequenced in a study of low-dose radiotherapy and immunotherapy resistance in tumors. The time point was: after trial treatment. Treatment: LDRT plus nivolumab, ipilimumab, low-dose cyclophosphamide and aspirin (RACIN trial). Priming of first-strand cDNA relied on TRAV- and TRBV-specific primers (covering alpha and beta chains). TCRs were put through 20 PCR cycles of amplification with Phusion. A constant-region primer and the V-primer adapter served as the primer pair. TCRdb redid the calling of the reads with MiXCR, one entry per CDR3 protein. The sample lists around 84,000 distinct CDR3 sequences, over 15% seen once, with approximately 1.5% in the top ten. Material: PBMCs, obtained after low-dose radiotherapy plus immunotherapy. Receptor source: a male donor with prostate cancer.

This clonotype was observed many times. V usage is TRBV1 and J usage is TRBJ1-4. TRBV1 is described as a pseudogene. This CDR3 has 17 residues. The CDR3, as DNA: TGCGCCAGCAGCCAAGATCGGGTAGACGTCCGACCTGAAAAACTGTTTTTT. It specifies CASSQDRVDVRPEKLFF.

V is TRBV12-3 or TRBV12-4 and J is TRBJ2-7; 7 bases are a match to TRBD1. Unmatched junction bases numbered 8, after V lost 5 bases and J lost 4 bases. The CDR3 runs to 14 residues. CDR3: CASSPRQGPYEQYF. In DNA form, the CDR3 reads TGTGCCAGCAGTCCCCGACAGGGTCCGTACGAGCAGTACTTC.

This clonotype was detected ten times or more. The V call is TRBV29-1, the J call TRBJ2-3; possibly TRBD1 or TRBD2 for D (5 bases each). The CDR3 has 17 residues. Germline CDR1 SQVTM, CDR2 ANQGSEA. Trimming removed 0 bases from V and 2 bases from J, with 18 bases in between. The CDR3 loop reads CSVEDRRREGHTDTQYF. The DNA for the CDR3 is TGCAGCGTTGAAGATCGGCGACGGGAAGGACACACAGATACGCAGTATTTT.

The gene calls are TRBV28 and TRBJ2-1, with 8 bases that match TRBD2. The CDR3 sequence is 16 residues long. The V and J ends lost 7 bases and 5 bases, in that order; junction bases with no gene match: 13. The germline V gene has CDR1 MDHEN and CDR2 SYDVKM. The CDR3 nucleotides read TGTGCCAGCATCCCTCATGGAGCGGGAGAGCACAATGAGCAGTTCTTC. It yields the protein CASIPHGAGEHNEQFF.

As concerns this clonotype: A much larger clone lies a single base off, so this may be a read error. The chain links TRBV4-1 to TRBJ2-7; 11 bases are shared with TRBD1. The J segment lost 6 bases and the V segment lost 1 base, leaving 5 bases of the junction unmatched. The CDR3 has 15 amino acids. CDR1 is MGHRA, CDR2 YSYEKL, per germline. This CDR3 is CASSQAGQGAGEQYF. In DNA, the CDR3 is TGCGCCAGCAGCCAAGCTGGACAGGGGGCGGGCGAGCAGTACTTC.

This clonotype has just one count. Since a far larger clone is one base different, this is likely a read error. This rearrangement joins TRBV29-1 to TRBJ2-1, with D perhaps TRBD2 (5 bases). Germline assignment: CDR1 SQVTM and CDR2 ANQGSEA. Trimming took off 6 bases at V and 10 bases at J, with 19 bases between the two ends. The CDR3 is 13 residues long. This CDR3 is CSVQRGLAYEQFF. Here the CDR3 DNA reads TGCAGCGTCCAACGCGGACTGGCCTACGAGCAGTTCTTC.

This clonotype has at least ten counts. This CDR3 reads CASRTRDRVTYEQYF. The CDR3 DNA is TGCGCCAGCCGAACCCGGGACAGGGTGACCTACGAGCAGTACTTC. This chain uses TRBV5-1 with TRBJ2-7; 9 nucleotides match TRBD1. The CDR3 loop spans 15 amino acids. J was trimmed by 2 bases and V by 7 bases; bases with no gene match: 10. Germline V lookup: CDR1 SGHRS, CDR2 YFSETQ.

This clonotype was recorded at least ten times. The chain recombines TRBV30 with TRBJ2-7, with TRBD1 identical over 7 bases. Trimming cost V 5 bases and J 4 bases; bases outside gene matches: 8. CDR1 and CDR2 from the germline V gene are GTSNPN and SVGIG (reference sequence). This CDR3 contains 13 residues. The CDR3: CAWAKGQRYEQYF. DNA of the CDR3: TGTGCCTGGGCCAAGGGACAGAGGTACGAGCAGTACTTC.

This clonotype was seen many times. CDR3 amino acids: CSVEYGRSYEQYF. CDR3 sequence (DNA): TGCAGCGTTGAATACGGGAGGTCCTACGAGCAGTACTTC. This sequence joins TRBV29-1 and TRBJ2-7, with TRBD2 identical over 7 bases. CDR1 SQVTM and CDR2 ANQGSEA come from the germline V gene. Trimming removed 2 bases from V and 1 base from J; junction bases left unmatched: 2. There are 13 residues in the CDR3.